This TCR beta chain derives from a study of spatial heterogeneity in lung cancer. Findings and caveats of the study: Expanded alpha and beta TCR counts within tumors tracked tumor mutation counts.

TCRdb processed the 5' RACE reads anew with MiXCR; each CDR3 protein has one entry. Among 2,500 to 3,000 distinct CDR3 sequences, under 55% were seen once, and the ten largest hold 20% to 25%. Germline V CDR1 and CDR2: SGDLS, YYNGEE. The V end lost 9 bases, the J end lost 0 bases, and 17 bases lay between the germline ends. The CDR3 extends over 15 amino acids. With regard to this clonotype: Its specificity is not known.

Time point of the sample: sample taken at primary tumor resection. The chain links TRBV9 to TRBJ2-3; D may be TRBD2 (7 bases). This receptor was obtained from a male donor with early-stage non-small cell lung cancer. The sample was lung tumor tissue, taken at surgery. The CDR3 loop reads CATSQGGASTDTQYF. DNA of the CDR3: TGTGCCACCTCCCAAGGGGGGGCTAGCACAGATACGCAGTATTTT. The full variable domain, rest sourced from reference TRBV9 and TRBJ2-3, is DSGVTQTPKHLITATGQRVTLRCSPRSGDLSVYWYQQSLDQGLQFLIQYYNGEERAKGNILERFSAQQFPDLHSELNLSSLELGDSALYFCATSQGGASTDTQYFGPGTRLTVL.